This passage covers 3 T cell receptor beta chains from one sample sequenced in a study of T cell changes during pregnancy in multiple sclerosis. Using immunoSEQ multiplex PCR, the repertoire was profiled, and TCRdb retains in-frame clones only, with some absent. The sample has 50,000 to 60,000 clones; approximately 91% are singletons. Sample: CD4+ T cells from peripheral blood mononuclear cells, taken in the second trimester of pregnancy. The receptors were gathered from a female donor with multiple sclerosis, enrolled in a pregnancy study.

This chain links TRBV5-6 with TRBJ1-2; D call uncertain. CDR1 and CDR2 (germline): SGHDT, YYEEEE. The CDR3 extends over 15 amino acids. V gave up 4 bases and J gave up 2 bases, with 15 bases separating them. As DNA, the CDR3 is TGTGCCAGCAGCGCGCTCGGGAGGCCCAACTATGGCTACACCTTC. It yields the protein CASSALGRPNYGYTF. Together with reference TRBV5-6 and TRBJ1-2, the CDR3 gives the full variable domain: DAGVTQSPTHLIKTRGQQVTLRCSPKSGHDTVSWYQQALGQGPQFIFQYYEEEERQRGNFPDRFSGHQFPNYSSELNVNALLLGDSALYLCASSALGRPNYGYTFGSGTRLTVV.

The rearrangement joins TRBV15 to TRBJ1-1; TRBD1 agrees at 8 bases. Germline CDR1 LNHNV, CDR2 YYDKDF (reference sequence). The CDR3 has 14 amino acids. Unmatched junction bases numbered 3, after V lost 1 base and J lost 5 bases. The CDR3 sequence is CATSRGTGLTEAFF. The DNA for the CDR3 is TGTGCCACCAGCAGAGGGACAGGGCTGACTGAAGCTTTCTTT.

The genes are TRBV11-2 and TRBJ1-4; D possibly corresponds to TRBD1 (5 bases). V was pared by 2 bases and J by 5 bases, with 6 bases between. CDR3 length: 13 residues. The germline gives CDR1 SGHAT, CDR2 FQNNGV. This CDR3 is CASSLQGNEKLFF. DNA of the CDR3: TGTGCCAGCAGCTTACAGGGAAATGAAAAACTGTTTTTT.